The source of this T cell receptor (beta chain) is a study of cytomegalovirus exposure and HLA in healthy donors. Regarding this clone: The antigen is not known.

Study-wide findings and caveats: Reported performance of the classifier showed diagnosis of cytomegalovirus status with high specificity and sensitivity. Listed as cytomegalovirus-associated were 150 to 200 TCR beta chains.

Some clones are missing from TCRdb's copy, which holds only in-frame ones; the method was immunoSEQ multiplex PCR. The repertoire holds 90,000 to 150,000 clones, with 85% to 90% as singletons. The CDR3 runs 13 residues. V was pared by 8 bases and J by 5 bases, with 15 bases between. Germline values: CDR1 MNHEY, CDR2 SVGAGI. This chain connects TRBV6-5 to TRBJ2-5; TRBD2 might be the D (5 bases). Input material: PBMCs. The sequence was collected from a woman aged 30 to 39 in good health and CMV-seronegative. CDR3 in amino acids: CASRSAGAETQYF. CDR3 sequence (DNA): TGTGCCAGCCGCTCGGCGGGTGCGGAGACCCAGTACTTC.